The clone carrying this T cell receptor (beta chain) has at least ten counts. The authors built TCR beta libraries using iRepertoire HTBI primers and Arm-PCR of CDR3 regions. TCRdb fed the multiplex PCR reads into MiXCR, producing one record per CDR3 protein. The sample has 500,000 to 800,000 distinct CDR3 sequences; around 30% are singletons. Trimming took 0 bases from V and 1 from J, leaving 12 bases between them. This CDR3 spans 16 amino acids. The time point was: persistent/refractory GD, antithyroid drugs over 5 years with positive TRAb. PBMC RNA served as the TCR library source. This entry belongs to a study of regulatory T cells in long-lasting Graves disease.

This receptor was obtained from a female donor with Graves disease. This chain links TRBV12-3 or TRBV12-4 with TRBJ1-1, with D uncertain. Here the sequenced sample was peripheral blood mononuclear cells (PBMCs), taken when the disease was refractory, from a patient treated with antithyroid drugs. The CDR3 DNA follows: TGTGCCAGCAGTTTAGCGCTGGGTAGGAGGAACACTGAAGCTTTCTTT. This translates into CASSLALGRRNTEAFF.